This T cell receptor beta chain appears in the sequencing data of a study of ipilimumab plus nivolumab after autologous stem cell transplantation. General observations from the study: The authors say TCR, Treg and microbiome findings warrant further study.

Worth noting for this clone: As yet, its antigen is unknown.

Trimming removed 8 bases at V and 4 bases at J, with 18 bases between. CDR1 and CDR2 from the germline V gene are SEHNR and FQNEAQ (reference sequence). This CDR3 comprises 15 residues. TCRdb's table, derived via immunoSEQ multiplex PCR, lists solely in-frame clones and lacks some. The sample lists over 35,000 clones; approximately 92% were seen once. This sequence was found in a male donor with multiple myeloma. Sample: PBMCs, taken in a trial of ipilimumab plus nivolumab as post-transplant consolidation. The J gene is TRBJ1-3, the V gene TRBV7-9; D remains ambiguous. CDR3 protein: CASEVGLLKGNTIYF. In DNA, the CDR3 is TGTGCCAGCGAGGTCGGACTTCTGAAGGGAAACACCATATATTTT.